These 9 T cell receptor beta chains share one sample of origin, sequenced in a study of blood T cell repertoires in COVID-19. Only in-frame clones appear in the TCRdb table, and some are missing; sequencing was by immunoSEQ multiplex PCR. Here the sample spans some 75,000 clones, 65% to 85% being singletons. Source material: peripheral blood. The receptor source for this set is a man in his fifties with COVID-19, enrolled during active disease.

This chain links TRBV30 with TRBJ1-2; 7 positions agree with TRBD1. The CDR3 spans 15 residues. The germline gives CDR1 GTSNPN, CDR2 SVGIG (reference sequence). V lost 5 bases to trimming and J lost 3 bases; unmatched junction nucleotides: 12. The CDR3 coding sequence is TGTGCCTGGGGCAGAGGAGGGGGACAGTACTATGGCTACACCTTC. This gives the protein CAWGRGGGQYYGYTF.

The chain combines TRBV18 with TRBJ2-1; TRBD2 matches at 11 bases. This CDR3 region has 16 residues. V lost 2 bases, J lost 2 bases, and 2 bases stayed unmatched. The germline V gene encodes CDR1 KGHSH and CDR2 LQKENI. The CDR3 DNA reads TGTGCCAGCTCACCAGGTAGCGGGGGGGCCTACAATGAGCAGTTCTTC. Its protein is CASSPGSGGAYNEQFF.

The chain's CDR3 is CASSPIHYTGELFF. The CDR3 DNA is TGTGCCAGCAGTCCCATCCACTACACCGGGGAGCTGTTTTTT. The chain joins TRBV28 to TRBJ2-2, with D hard to call. Germline lookup yields CDR1 MDHEN and CDR2 SYDVKM. The germline V and J ends were trimmed by 5 bases and 3 bases, with 10 bases remaining between them. The CDR3 contains 14 residues.

The V gene is TRBV7-2, the J gene TRBJ2-3; no clear D gene. This CDR3 is built from 14 residues. Germline V gives CDR1 SGHTA, CDR2 FQGNSA. V dropped 2 bases and J dropped 0 bases, with 6 bases sitting between them. As DNA, the CDR3 is TGTGCCAGCAGCTTAAGGAGTAGCACAGATACGCAGTATTTT. This encodes CASSLRSSTDTQYF.

This clone was picked up a small number of times. The chain has TRBV3-1 (or the pseudogene TRBV3-2) and TRBJ1-2; TRBD1 matches 9 bases. This CDR3 has 14 amino acids. The trim removed 3 bases at V and 7 bases at J, leaving 6 bases unmatched. Germline V gene sequence: CDR1 LGHDT, CDR2 YNNKEL (reference sequence). The CDR3 here is CASSHRDRAGGYTF. DNA of the CDR3: TGTGCCAGCAGCCACCGGGACAGGGCAGGTGGCTACACCTTC.

The chain combines TRBV27 with TRBJ1-2; 8 bases fit TRBD1. This CDR3 spans 17 amino acids. V lost 7 bases to trimming and J lost 7 bases; unmatched junction nucleotides: 20. Germline V gene sequence: CDR1 MNHEY, CDR2 SMNVEV (reference sequence). CDR3 nucleotides: TGTGCCAGCACAAGAGCGTCCGGGACAGGTATTTTTCGTGGCTACACCTTC. It encodes CASTRASGTGIFRGYTF.

This chain uses TRBV28 with TRBJ1-1, with D unresolved. This CDR3 contains 12 residues. In germline, CDR1 is MDHEN, CDR2 SYDVKM. Trimming cost V 5 bases and J 2 bases, with 6 bases left between them. For the CDR3, the DNA is TGTGCCAGCAGTCCACAAAACACTGAAGCTTTCTTT. It codes for CASSPQNTEAFF.

The chain uses TRBV18 and TRBJ1-4; the D gene is possibly TRBD1 (6 bases). Trimming stripped 2 bases from V and 7 bases from J, with 11 bases between. The CDR3 extends over 14 amino acids. Per the germline V gene, CDR1 is KGHSH and CDR2 is LQKENI. CDR3 region: CASSPEKGGEKLFF. The CDR3 nucleotides are TGTGCCAGCTCACCAGAAAAAGGGGGTGAAAAACTGTTTTTT.

This sequence joins TRBV7-2 and TRBJ2-1, with 8 bases matching TRBD2. CDR3 size: 15 residues. CDR1 is SGHTA, CDR2 FQGNSA, per germline. The J segment lost 4 bases and the V segment lost 4 bases, leaving 6 bases of the junction unmatched. The CDR3: CASSSLAGPYNEQFF. The CDR3 DNA reads TGTGCCAGCAGCTCTTTAGCGGGACCTTACAATGAGCAGTTCTTC.